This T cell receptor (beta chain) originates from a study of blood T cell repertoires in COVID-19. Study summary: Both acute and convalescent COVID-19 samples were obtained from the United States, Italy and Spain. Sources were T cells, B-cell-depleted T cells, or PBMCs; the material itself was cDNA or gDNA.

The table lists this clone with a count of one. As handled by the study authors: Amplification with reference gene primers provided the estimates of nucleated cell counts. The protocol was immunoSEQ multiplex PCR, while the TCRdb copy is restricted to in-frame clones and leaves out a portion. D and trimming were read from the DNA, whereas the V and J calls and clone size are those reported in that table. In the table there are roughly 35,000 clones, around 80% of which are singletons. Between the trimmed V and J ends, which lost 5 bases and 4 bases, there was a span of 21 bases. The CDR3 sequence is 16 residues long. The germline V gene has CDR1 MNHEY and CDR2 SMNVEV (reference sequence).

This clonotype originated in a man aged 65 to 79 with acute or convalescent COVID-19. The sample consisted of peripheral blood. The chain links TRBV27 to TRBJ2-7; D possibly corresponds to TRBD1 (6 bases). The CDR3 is CASSPFLRGSKYEQYF. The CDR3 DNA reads TGTGCCAGCAGTCCTTTTCTAAGGGGGTCAAAATACGAGCAGTACTTC.